This T cell receptor beta chain was observed in a study of cytomegalovirus exposure and HLA in healthy donors. The wider study: Sequencing of around 200 million T cells in an earlier analysis found 95 million to 120 million unique TCR beta sequences. Whole-study results and caveats: The authors later linked a missense DCLRE1C variant to TCR beta V- and J-gene trimming. Later analysis indicated greater clonal expansion among HLA-associated TCR beta chains than among equally common other chains.

To note about this clone: Its specificity is not known.

60 Vbeta and 13 Jbeta primers were used in PCR. Assay: immunoSEQ multiplex PCR; the TCRdb copy retains only in-frame clones and omits some. The repertoire table contains 150,000 to 200,000 clones. The germline V gene has CDR1 GTSNPN and CDR2 SVGIG (reference sequence). V dropped 2 bases and J dropped 11 bases, with 18 bases sitting between them. The CDR3 has 13 residues. Specimen: PBMCs. V is TRBV30 and J is TRBJ1-1; unclear D gene. This sequence originates from a man in his thirties or forties in good health and CMV-seronegative. CDR3 residues: CAWSPWSGIEAFF. CDR3 nucleotide sequence: TGTGCCTGGAGTCCGTGGTCGGGAATTGAGGCTTTCTTT.